What follows are 32 T cell receptor beta chains derived from one specimen sequenced in a study of blood T cell repertoires in COVID-19. Here immunoSEQ multiplex PCR was the method, and the copy in TCRdb shows in-frame clones only, minus some. Among a few hundred thousand clones listed, about 89% were seen once. Sequencing was performed on peripheral blood. The receptors derive from a woman aged 55-70 years with acute or convalescent COVID-19.

CDR3 sequence (DNA): TGTGCCAGCACCCGGACAGGGGGCTTGGGCTACACCTTC. Encoded protein: CASTRTGGLGYTF. V usage is TRBV12-3 or TRBV12-4 and J usage is TRBJ1-2; TRBD1 matches 11 bases. CDR3 length equals 13 residues. J gave up 8 bases and V 7 bases, and 6 bases lay outside the gene matches.

The V call is TRBV30, the J call TRBJ2-1, with D maybe TRBD2 (6 bases). The CDR3 is 15 amino acids. Per germline, CDR1 GTSNPN and CDR2 SVGIG (reference sequence). Trimming cost V 3 bases and J 0 bases, with 12 bases left between them. The CDR3 loop reads CAWRDLARSYNEQFF. The CDR3 region has the DNA TGTGCCTGGAGGGATCTAGCGCGCTCCTACAATGAGCAGTTCTTC.

The chain is built from TRBV28 and TRBJ1-5, with unresolved D. V was trimmed by 4 bases and J by 0 bases, leaving 13 bases between them. There are 16 residues in the CDR3. Germline values: CDR1 MDHEN, CDR2 SYDVKM. DNA of the CDR3: TGTGCCAGCAGTTCCCGGGATGGGCATAGCAATCAGCCCCAGCATTTT. This translates into CASSSRDGHSNQPQHF.

This clone was counted only a few times. The CDR3 protein is CATSSRGGSNQPQHF. CDR3 in DNA: TGTGCCACCAGTTCTAGAGGCGGTAGCAATCAGCCCCAGCATTTT. V is TRBV24-1 and J is TRBJ1-5; D ambiguous. Germline CDR1 and CDR2: KGHDR and SFDVKD. Deletions cut 6 bases from V and 0 bases from J, with 11 bases between. This CDR3 is built from 15 residues.

The rearrangement uses TRBV6-6 and TRBJ1-3; D not resolved. This CDR3 region has 16 residues. The V gene lost 6 bases and the J gene lost 0 bases, with 15 bases spanning the gap. Looked up from germline, CDR1 is MNHNY and CDR2 is SVGAGI (reference sequence). CDR3 region: CASSERGVYSGNTIYF. The CDR3 nucleotides read TGTGCCAGCAGCGAGCGCGGGGTATACTCTGGAAACACCATATATTTT.

This clone has a handful of counts. The chain recombines TRBV5-6 with TRBJ1-3, with TRBD1 as a possible D gene (5 bases). V was cut by 0 bases and J by 4 bases, with 8 bases left in between. Germline V gives CDR1 SGHDT, CDR2 YYEEEE. The CDR3 is 14 residues long. CDR3 in amino acids: CASSLVGVGNTIYF. The CDR3 nucleotides read TGTGCCAGCAGCTTGGTAGGGGTAGGAAACACCATATATTTT.

This chain joins TRBV19 and TRBJ2-2; 11 bases match TRBD2. The germline CDR1 and CDR2 sequences are LNHDA and SQIVND (reference sequence). With V trimmed by 1 base and J by 1 base, 2 bases remained unmatched. CDR3 size: 17 residues. CDR3 DNA: TGTGCCAGTAGTATAGGACTAGCGGGATTGAACACCGGGGAGCTGTTTTTT. It yields the protein CASSIGLAGLNTGELFF.

This rearrangement joins TRBV29-1 to TRBJ2-5, with D tentatively TRBD1 (6 bases). CDR3 length equals 15 residues. Germline lookup yields CDR1 SQVTM and CDR2 ANQGSEA. Between the trimmed V and J ends, which lost 4 bases and 9 bases, there was a span of 24 bases. The CDR3: CSVVKGAGVPLAQYF. CDR3 DNA sequence: TGCAGCGTTGTGAAAGGGGCAGGGGTACCTCTGGCCCAGTACTTC.

This clone is a singleton in its sample. V and J are TRBV7-9 and TRBJ2-1; D perhaps matches TRBD2 (6 bases). Trimming removed 3 bases at V and 7 bases at J, with 16 bases between. Germline V gene sequence: CDR1 SEHNR, CDR2 FQNEAQ (reference sequence). The length of the CDR3 is 15 residues. CDR3 DNA: TGTGCCAGCAGCTTGGGGGAGGACCAACGGAATGAGCAGTTCTTC. This encodes CASSLGEDQRNEQFF.

This chain joins TRBV9 and TRBJ2-3, with 10 bases matching TRBD1. The germline V gene has CDR1 SGDLS and CDR2 YYNGEE. V lost 4 bases and J lost 6; bases outside the gene matches: 8. The CDR3 runs to 15 residues. CDR3 DNA: TGTGCCAGCAGCTCACGGGACAGGGGAGCTGATACGCAGTATTTT. This sequence encodes CASSSRDRGADTQYF.

The V call is TRBV19, the J call TRBJ1-5; TRBD1 is a possible D gene (6 bases). V lost 7 bases to trimming and J lost 3 bases, with 16 bases between them. The CDR3 length is 15 residues. Germline V gene sequence: CDR1 LNHDA, CDR2 SQIVND (reference sequence). The DNA of the CDR3 is TGTGCCAGTACCCGGGCAGGGGAGAACAATCAGCCCCAGCATTTT. Translation gives CASTRAGENNQPQHF.

The chain combines TRBV5-1 with TRBJ2-7; 10 nucleotides align to TRBD2. Germline trimming cut 2 bases from V and 0 bases from J; bases unmatched to any gene: 2. Germline loops: CDR1 SGHRS, CDR2 YFSETQ. This CDR3 is 15 amino acids long. The CDR3 region is CASSFSGGASYEQYF. CDR3 DNA sequence: TGCGCCAGCAGCTTCAGCGGGGGGGCCTCCTACGAGCAGTACTTC.

CDR3 residues: CASRYTGETQYF. In DNA form, the CDR3 reads TGTGCCAGCAGGTACACAGGGGAGACCCAGTACTTC. V is TRBV2 and J is TRBJ2-5; possibly TRBD1 for D (6 bases). The germline V gene has CDR1 SNHLY and CDR2 FYNNEI. CDR3 length equals 12 residues. The V end lost 6 bases, the J end lost 5 bases, and 10 bases lay between the germline ends.

V gene TRBV28 combines with J gene TRBJ2-5; 9 bases align to TRBD1. The germline V gene encodes CDR1 MDHEN and CDR2 SYDVKM. The CDR3 spans 15 residues. Germline trimming cut 5 bases from V and 2 bases from J; bases unmatched to any gene: 6. The CDR3 region is CASSPGTGKQETQYF. Here the CDR3 DNA reads TGTGCCAGCAGTCCTGGGACAGGGAAACAAGAGACCCAGTACTTC.

This chain uses TRBV27 with TRBJ1-2, with D perhaps matching TRBD1 (6 bases). Trimming removed 0 bases at V and 2 bases at J, with 10 bases between. The CDR3 spans 15 residues. Germline CDR1 MNHEY, CDR2 SMNVEV (reference sequence). The CDR3 sequence: CASSLSPGQNYGYTF. CDR3 bases: TGTGCCAGCAGTTTATCGCCAGGACAGAACTATGGCTACACCTTC.

J is TRBJ2-6 and V is TRBV7-3; possible D gene TRBD1, 6 bases. V dropped 1 base and J dropped 1 base, with 14 bases sitting between them. Germline V CDR1 and CDR2: SGHTA, FQGTGA. CDR3 size: 18 residues. CDR3 in amino acids: CASSLRPPTGSGANVLTF. In DNA, the CDR3 is TGTGCCAGCAGCTTAAGGCCACCTACAGGGTCTGGGGCCAACGTCCTGACTTTC.

The rearrangement joins TRBV7-9 to TRBJ1-1, with D possibly matching TRBD1 (6 bases). This CDR3 region has 15 residues. V gave up 5 bases and J gave up 1 base, with 14 bases separating them. Germline V lookup: CDR1 SEHNR, CDR2 FQNEAQ (reference sequence). The CDR3 protein is CASSLLQGGNTEAFF. In DNA, the CDR3 is TGTGCCAGCAGCCTACTACAGGGCGGGAACACTGAAGCTTTCTTT.

This sequence joins TRBV29-1 and TRBJ1-3, with a weak D call TRBD1 (6 bases). Trimming removed 3 bases from V and 3 bases from J, with 12 bases in between. Germline V gene lookup returns CDR1 SQVTM and CDR2 ANQGSEA. The CDR3 contains 14 residues. The CDR3 region is CSVEAGAIGNTIYF. DNA of the CDR3: TGCAGCGTTGAGGCAGGGGCAATTGGAAACACCATATATTTT.

The sample holds one count of this clone. The chain recombines TRBV27 with TRBJ1-1, with 9 bases fitting TRBD1. Trimming cost V 4 bases and J 1 base; bases outside gene matches: 16. The germline V gene encodes CDR1 MNHEY and CDR2 SMNVEV (reference sequence). The CDR3 totals 19 residues. The chain's CDR3 is CASSSGDRVRFPWNTEAFF. The CDR3 DNA reads as TGTGCCAGCAGTTCTGGGGACAGGGTCAGATTTCCCTGGAACACTGAAGCTTTCTTT.

In nucleotides, the CDR3 is TGTGCCAGCAGTTCCGGCCCGGGGAATGAGCAGTTCTTC. Translating gives CASSSGPGNEQFF. The V and J genes are TRBV6-5 and TRBJ2-1; a weak D match, TRBD2 (5 bases). Germline lookup yields CDR1 MNHEY and CDR2 SVGAGI. The CDR3 consists of 13 residues. V dropped 4 bases and J dropped 7 bases, with 11 bases sitting between them.

This clone was seen once. The rearrangement links TRBV19 to TRBJ2-5; D is possibly TRBD1 (6 bases). Germline values: CDR1 LNHDA, CDR2 SQIVND (reference sequence). Trimming shortened V by 3 bases and J by 5 bases, and 19 bases separated the two germline ends. The CDR3 length is 16 residues. CDR3 sequence: CASSMSPGVQGETQYF. The CDR3 DNA reads TGTGCCAGTAGTATGTCCCCCGGTGTTCAGGGGGAGACCCAGTACTTC.

The CDR3 DNA reads as TGTGCCATCAGGCAGCGCGGTTACAATGAGCAGTTCTTC. Translated: CAIRQRGYNEQFF. The gene calls are TRBV10-3 and TRBJ2-1; D gene unclear. Germline V gives CDR1 ENHRY, CDR2 SYGVKD. V was trimmed by 6 bases and J by 4 bases, leaving 10 bases between them. CDR3 length: 13 amino acids.

Ten or more counts support this clone. CDR3 sequence (DNA): TGTGCCAGCAGTTACAGGACAGGCAATTCACCCCTCCACTTT. Protein product: CASSYRTGNSPLHF. The genes are TRBV6-2 or TRBV6-3 and TRBJ1-6, with 7 bases matching TRBD1. This CDR3 is 14 amino acids long. Trimming cost V 2 bases and J 7 bases; bases outside gene matches: 2. CDR1 is MNHEY, CDR2 SVGEGT, per germline.

The chain employs TRBV13 and TRBJ2-7; 9 bases align to TRBD1. Unmatched junction bases numbered 7, after V lost 3 bases and J lost 7 bases. Germline-derived CDR1 and CDR2 are PRHDT and FYEKMQ (reference sequence). The CDR3 covers 14 residues. In DNA, the CDR3 is TGTGCCAGCAGCTTTCGACAGGGGGTTGGGGAGCAGTACTTC. Translation: CASSFRQGVGEQYF. Based on the CDR3 plus reference TRBV13 and TRBJ2-7, the full variable domain is AAGVIQSPRHLIKEKRETATLKCYPIPRHDTVYWYQQGPGQDPQFLISFYEKMQSDKGSIPDRFSAQQFSDYHSELNMSSLELGDSALYFCASSFRQGVGEQYFGPGTRLTVT.

The chain couples TRBV27 to TRBJ1-2; D is unresolved. Germline V CDR1 and CDR2: MNHEY, SMNVEV (reference sequence). V lost 3 bases to trimming and J lost 4 bases, with 9 bases between them. This CDR3 has 13 residues. CDR3 protein: CASSFRGSYGYTF. The CDR3 coding sequence is TGTGCCAGCAGTTTTCGGGGTAGCTATGGCTACACCTTC.

This chain's CDR3 is CASSLSWVGQGITNYGYTF. In DNA form, the CDR3 reads TGTGCCAGCAGCTTATCATGGGTTGGACAGGGGATAACCAACTATGGCTACACCTTC. V and J are TRBV7-2 and TRBJ1-2; 9 bases map to TRBD1. Trimming removed 2 bases from V and 2 bases from J; junction bases left unmatched: 15. Germline lookup yields CDR1 SGHTA and CDR2 FQGNSA. This CDR3 region has 19 residues. Full variable domain (outside the CDR3, taken from reference TRBV7-2 and TRBJ1-2): GAGVSQSPSNKVTEKGKDVELRCDPISGHTALYWYRQSLGQGLEFLIYFQGNSAPDKSGLPSDRFSAERTGGSVSTLTIQRTQQEDSAVYLCASSLSWVGQGITNYGYTFGSGTRLTVV.

This chain connects TRBV7-8 to TRBJ2-5; 10 bases align to TRBD1. Trimming took 2 bases from V and 6 from J; bases not matched to a gene: 12. This CDR3 has 17 amino acids. Germline CDR1 is SGHVS and CDR2 is FQNEAQ. The CDR3 DNA is TGTGCCAGCAGCTTACGCCCAGGGAGGACAGGGGGTAAGACCCAGTACTTC. Translation: CASSLRPGRTGGKTQYF.

This clone was counted a few times. The chain is built from TRBV2 and TRBJ2-7, with TRBD2 identical over 11 bases. CDR1 and CDR2 from the germline V gene are SNHLY and FYNNEI. Trimming cost V 8 bases and J 0 bases; bases outside gene matches: 6. This CDR3 is built from 15 residues. This CDR3 reads CASGGTSGRSYEQYF. The CDR3 DNA reads as TGTGCCAGCGGCGGGACTAGCGGCCGCTCCTACGAGCAGTACTTC. The full variable domain, in which reference TRBV2 and TRBJ2-7 provide the parts outside the CDR3, is EPEVTQTPSHQVTQMGQEVILRCVPISNHLYFYWYRQILGQKVEFLVSFYNNEISEKSEIFDDQFSVERPDGSNFTLKIRSTKLEDSAMYFCASGGTSGRSYEQYFGPGTRLTVT.

V and J are TRBV6-5 and TRBJ2-7; D unclear. Germline V gene data show CDR1 as MNHEY and CDR2 as SVGAGI. This CDR3 comprises 14 residues. The V gene lost 7 bases and the J gene lost 3 bases, with 16 bases spanning the gap. DNA for the CDR3: TGTGCCAGCACTATCGGTGGAGCCAGCTACGAGCAGTACTTC. This translates into CASTIGGASYEQYF.

In its sample, this clone was seen once. The chain employs TRBV7-2 and TRBJ1-3; tentatively, D is TRBD1 (6 bases). V lost 6 bases and J lost 2, with 11 bases in between. This CDR3 is built from 14 residues. Per the germline V gene, CDR1 is SGHTA and CDR2 is FQGNSA. The CDR3 is CASRATGTGNTIYF. CDR3 sequence (DNA): TGTGCCAGCAGGGCGACAGGTACTGGAAACACCATATATTTT.

This clone was counted between two and nine times. The CDR3 sequence: CATSEGGLAGREQYF. Written as DNA, the CDR3 is TGTGCCACCAGTGAGGGGGGACTAGCGGGTAGGGAGCAGTACTTC. This chain connects TRBV24-1 to TRBJ2-7, with TRBD2 matching 12 bases. The V segment lost 4 bases and the J segment 7 bases; nucleotides outside the gene matches: 7. This CDR3 spans 15 amino acids. The germline V gene encodes CDR1 KGHDR and CDR2 SFDVKD.

This clone was observed a few times. CDR3 nucleotide sequence: TGTGCCAGCAGTTGGGACAGGGTTAAGACCCACGAGCAGTACTTC. Protein sequence: CASSWDRVKTHEQYF. The chain uses TRBV27 and TRBJ2-7, with TRBD1 matching 9 bases. Germline-derived CDR1 and CDR2 are MNHEY and SMNVEV (reference sequence). V lost 4 bases and J lost 5; bases outside the gene matches: 9. This CDR3 is 15 amino acids long.